The 15 T cell receptor beta chains below were found in one sample sequenced in a study of T cells in Graves' hyperthyroidism and ophthalmopathy. Using RNA transcripts as the source, TCR beta CDR3 regions were amplified. The HTBI primer set drove a first-round RT-PCR of the TCR CDR3. TCRdb passed the multiplex PCR reads through MiXCR, listing each CDR3 protein once. The table shows about 640,000 distinct CDR3 sequences, with 20% to 25% occurring only once. Input material: blood. The receptor source for this set is a young man with Graves' ophthalmopathy.

This clonotype was detected many times. The rearrangement links TRBV7-2 to TRBJ1-3, with no clear D. The CDR3 extends over 14 amino acids. Trimming cost V 2 bases and J 2 bases, with 7 bases left between them. The germline V gene has CDR1 SGHTA and CDR2 FQGNSA. CDR3 coding DNA: TGTGCCAGCAGCTTACAGGTCGCTGGAAACACCATATATTTT. It translates to CASSLQVAGNTIYF.

The chain employs TRBV6-5 and TRBJ2-5; 11 nucleotides line up with TRBD2. The CDR3 runs 14 residues. V shed 4 bases and J 4 bases; nucleotides not matched to a gene: 2. Germline V gene sequence: CDR1 MNHEY, CDR2 SVGAGI. The CDR3 here is CASSSLAGGETQYF. The CDR3 region has the DNA TGTGCCAGCAGTTCTCTAGCGGGAGGAGAGACCCAGTACTTC.

There are a few counts of this clonotype. The rearrangement links TRBV7-2 to TRBJ2-5; weak D call: TRBD2 (7 bases). Germline CDR1 SGHTA, CDR2 FQGNSA. Trimming removed 7 bases at V and 2 bases at J, with 17 bases between. This CDR3 spans 15 amino acids. The CDR3 nucleotides read TGTGCCAGCAATAAGAGGGGAGGGGGGCAAGAGACCCAGTACTTC. This translates into CASNKRGGGQETQYF.

The genes are TRBV12-3 or TRBV12-4 and TRBJ2-1; D remains ambiguous. The length of the CDR3 is 12 residues. V lost 3 bases to trimming and J lost 5 bases, with 5 bases between them. DNA for the CDR3: TGTGCCAGCAGTTTCGTAAACAATGAGCAGTTCTTC. Residues: CASSFVNNEQFF.

This clonotype was observed at least ten times. This chain joins TRBV11-2 and TRBJ1-1; 9 bases line up with TRBD1. The V and J ends lost 4 bases and 5 bases, in that order; junction bases with no gene match: 8. Germline lookup yields CDR1 SGHAT and CDR2 FQNNGV. The CDR3 loop spans 15 amino acids. CDR3 residues: CASSSAGTGITEAFF. In nucleotides, the CDR3 is TGTGCCAGCAGCTCTGCCGGGACAGGGATTACTGAAGCTTTCTTT. Using reference TRBV11-2 and TRBJ1-1 for the parts outside the CDR3, the full variable domain is EAGVAQSPRYKIIEKRQSVAFWCNPISGHATLYWYQQILGQGPKLLIQFQNNGVVDDSQLPKDRFSAERLKGVDSTLKIQPAKLEDSAVYLCASSSAGTGITEAFFGQGTRLTVV.

This clonotype was seen ten or more times. V is TRBV30 and J is TRBJ2-7; the match to TRBD1 covers 9 bases. Germline trimming cut 8 bases from V and 6 bases from J; bases unmatched to any gene: 8. This CDR3 region has 12 residues. The germline V gene has CDR1 GTSNPN and CDR2 SVGIG (reference sequence). CDR3 sequence: CAAGTGPSEQYF. The DNA for the CDR3 is TGTGCCGCTGGGACAGGGCCGTCCGAGCAGTACTTC.

V usage is TRBV7-2 and J usage is TRBJ1-2, with D possibly matching TRBD1 (6 bases). The CDR3 extends over 14 amino acids. Germline-derived CDR1 and CDR2 are SGHTA and FQGNSA. With 5 bases removed from V and 4 bases from J, the gap between germline ends came to 14 bases. This CDR3 reads CASSRTPGAYGYTF. The CDR3 nucleotides read TGTGCCAGCAGCCGGACCCCAGGGGCCTATGGCTACACCTTC.

This clonotype was found many times. The CDR3 protein is CASSEEKGSNEKLFF. The CDR3 DNA reads TGTGCCAGCAGTGAAGAGAAGGGATCTAATGAAAAACTGTTTTTT. The rearrangement links TRBV2 to TRBJ1-4; D unclear. Trimming cost V 1 base and J 3 bases, with 9 bases left between them. The length of the CDR3 is 15 residues. Germline V gene sequence: CDR1 SNHLY, CDR2 FYNNEI.

This CDR3 is CASSRRLVRGGITYNEQFF. CDR3 bases: TGTGCCAGCAGCCGCCGGCTGGTTCGAGGTGGGATTACCTACAATGAGCAGTTCTTC. This sequence joins TRBV27 and TRBJ2-1; D is ambiguous. The length of the CDR3 is 19 residues. Per the germline V gene, CDR1 is MNHEY and CDR2 is SMNVEV (reference sequence). Trimming left V 6 bases short and J 2 bases short, with 26 bases between.

For the CDR3, the DNA is TGCGCCAGCAGCCAAATTGGCTCCCGGGATGAGCAGTTCTTC. Amino acid sequence: CASSQIGSRDEQFF. J is TRBJ2-1 and V is TRBV4-3; D gene unclear. V lost 2 bases and J lost 8, with 13 bases in between. The CDR3 sequence is 14 residues long. CDR1 LGHNA and CDR2 YSLEER come from the germline V gene.

This CDR3 is CASIPGAPYPEAFF. The CDR3 region has the DNA TGTGCCAGCATACCAGGGGCCCCATACCCTGAAGCTTTCTTT. This rearrangement joins TRBV28 to TRBJ1-1; D might be TRBD1 (6 bases). Germline assignment: CDR1 MDHEN and CDR2 SYDVKM. The CDR3 length is 14 residues. Trimming shortened V by 7 bases and J by 6 bases, and 18 bases separated the two germline ends.

Worth noting for this clonotype: A much larger clone differs by one base, so this may be a read error. This chain joins TRBV11-1 and TRBJ2-1, with a possible D match to TRBD2 (6 bases). CDR1 and CDR2 from the germline V gene are SGHAT and FQDESV (reference sequence). Trimming shortened V by 5 bases and J by 0 bases, and 14 bases separated the two germline ends. The CDR3 loop spans 16 amino acids. CDR3 sequence reads: CASSRGGPSSYNEQFF. CDR3 nucleotide sequence: TGTGCCAGCAGCAGGGGAGGACCAAGCTCCTACAATGAGCAGTTCTTC. The variable domain in full, with the rest retrieved from reference TRBV11-1 and TRBJ2-1, is EAEVAQSPRYKITEKSQAVAFWCDPISGHATLYWYRQILGQGPELLVQFQDESVVDDSQLPKDRFSAERLKGVDSTLKIQPAELGDSAMYLCASSRGGPSSYNEQFFGPGTRLTVL.

This clonotype appeared many times. The chain is built from TRBV2 and TRBJ2-2, with a weak D call TRBD2 (6 bases). The CDR3 consists of 15 residues. Germline V gene data show CDR1 as SNHLY and CDR2 as FYNNEI. V lost 6 bases and J lost 0, with 11 bases in between. CDR3 coding DNA: TGTGCCAGCAGAAGAGGAGGGGCGAACACCGGGGAGCTGTTTTTT. Residues: CASRRGGANTGELFF.

This clonotype was recorded many times. V and J are TRBV11-2 and TRBJ2-3, with D perhaps matching TRBD1 (5 bases). The germline V gene encodes CDR1 SGHAT and CDR2 FQNNGV. Trimming took 6 bases from V and 2 from J, leaving 12 bases between them. The CDR3 spans 14 residues. The CDR3 bases are TGTGCCAGCAGTTTTGACAGATACACAGATACGCAGTATTTT. Encoded protein: CASSFDRYTDTQYF.

This clonotype was seen once. The CDR3 region is CASSRLTGSGGELFF. In nucleotides, the CDR3 is TGTGCCAGCAGCCGTTTAACAGGGTCGGGCGGGGAGCTGTTTTTT. V and J are TRBV11-1 and TRBJ2-2; a weak D match, TRBD1 (6 bases). Germline CDR1 reads SGHAT; CDR2 reads FQDESV (reference sequence). V gave up 5 bases and J gave up 7 bases, with 17 bases separating them. The CDR3 has 15 residues.